This T cell receptor (beta chain) was identified during a study of technical replicates of blood from several donors (dated by TCRdb to about 2017). Libraries were built with the immunoSEQ multiplex PCR assay. TCRdb carries this immuneACCESS record with in-frame sequences only. Its versions omit some clonotypes, under half of them owing to an unresolved V gene in the studies checked, with the rest unexplained. The sample profile shows some 77,000 clones; 92% of them were found once. The top ten hold approximately 0.4% of the sample. For this clone: No antigen is known for it. There are no base qualities to consult, and no much larger clone falls within one base.

The CDR3, cysteine through phenylalanine, is 13 amino acids long. Only CDR3 DNA remains: 39 bases, in frame from the first base. Per the germline V gene, SQVTM is the CDR1 and ANQGSEA is the CDR2. This receptor was taken from a human donor in good health. The sample taken for sequencing was T cells isolated from PBMCs. The rearrangement combines TRBV29-1 with TRBJ1-4, with the D gene not clear enough to name. The DNA reads TGCACCTTTCTAGGGAGGTCGAGTGAAAAACTGTTTTTT. It translates to CTFLGRSSEKLFF.